Below, 27 T cell receptor beta chains from the same sample are listed, as sequenced in a study of T cells after yellow fever vaccination. TCRdb itself ran the 5' RACE reads through MiXCR, one entry per CDR3 protein. The sample lists 620,000 or so distinct CDR3 sequences; 12% were seen once. This specimen was PBMCs, taken on the day of the yellow fever booster vaccination. These receptors all come from a man aged 25-45 years who received the YFV17D yellow fever vaccine.

Only a few counts were recorded for this clonotype. This chain links TRBV7-8 with TRBJ2-1, with no clear D. The V gene's germline CDR1 is SGHVS and CDR2 FQNEAQ. V was cut by 2 bases and J by 10 bases, with 6 bases left in between. The CDR3 covers 11 residues. The CDR3 loop is CASSLQWEQFF. For the CDR3, the DNA is TGTGCCAGCAGCTTACAATGGGAGCAGTTCTTC.

This chain links TRBV30 with TRBJ1-3; TRBD1 might be the D (5 bases). The CDR3 runs to 15 residues. Trimming cost V 2 bases and J 1 base, with 12 bases left between them. Germline CDR1 reads GTSNPN; CDR2 reads SVGIG (reference sequence). CDR3: CAWSRGKSSGNTIYF. For the CDR3, the DNA is TGTGCCTGGAGTCGGGGGAAGTCTTCTGGAAACACCATATATTTT. The full variable domain, completed using reference TRBV30 and TRBJ1-3, is SQTIHQWPATLVQPVGSPLSLECTVEGTSNPNLYWYRQAAGRGLQLLFYSVGIGQISSEVPQNLSASRPQDRQFILSSKKLLLSDSGFYLCAWSRGKSSGNTIYFGEGSWLTVV.

The genes are TRBV7-9 and TRBJ1-4; TRBD1 might be the D (6 bases). V was clipped by 8 bases and J by 8 bases, with 18 bases between them. CDR1 and CDR2 (germline): SEHNR, FQNEAQ (reference sequence). The CDR3 runs 14 residues. The CDR3 sequence is CASSYVGGLEKLFF. CDR3 bases: TGTGCCAGCTCATACGTGGGGGGCTTAGAAAAACTGTTTTTT.

The genes are TRBV24-1 and TRBJ1-5, with a possible D match to TRBD1 (6 bases). Per the germline V gene, CDR1 is KGHDR and CDR2 is SFDVKD. This CDR3 has 23 residues. Trimming took 2 bases from V and 0 from J, leaving 31 bases between them. The CDR3 DNA reads TGTGCCACCAGTGATTCTGACAGGACAATCCGCCGAAGCCAAGGAAATAGCAATCAGCCCCAGCATTTT. Its protein is CATSDSDRTIRRSQGNSNQPQHF.

There are a few counts of this clonotype. The genes are TRBV29-1 and TRBJ2-7; D may be TRBD2 (6 bases). V shed 3 bases and J shed 3 bases, with 18 bases lying between them. CDR3 length: 15 residues. Per the germline V gene, CDR1 is SQVTM and CDR2 is ANQGSEA. CDR3 loop: CSVEGGAGSGYEQYF. The CDR3 coding sequence is TGCAGCGTTGAGGGGGGAGCAGGTAGCGGCTACGAGCAGTACTTC.

This clonotype appeared a few times. This chain joins TRBV21-1 and TRBJ1-2. TRBV21-1 is tagged as a pseudogene. This CDR3 is built from 13 residues. This chain's CDR3 is CASSKQGRDGYTF. The DNA of the CDR3 is TGTGCCAGCAGCAAGCAGGGGAGGGATGGCTACACCTTC.

This clonotype was counted between two and nine times. This sequence joins TRBV30 and TRBJ1-2; 11 nucleotides agree with TRBD1. CDR3 length: 14 residues. Germline-derived CDR1 and CDR2 are GTSNPN and SVGIG (reference sequence). V gave up 3 bases and J gave up 8 bases; unmatched junction bases: 8. CDR3 loop: CAWSLPGTGGGYTF. CDR3 nucleotide sequence: TGTGCCTGGAGCCTCCCAGGGACAGGGGGGGGCTACACCTTC.

This clonotype appeared a few times. The chain combines TRBV4-3 with TRBJ1-1, with D unclear. There are 15 residues in the CDR3. V lost 1 base and J lost 3, with 12 bases in between. Germline-derived CDR1 and CDR2 are LGHNA and YSLEER. CDR3 nucleotide sequence: TGCGCCAGCAGCCAAGGGTCTTTCTCGGACACTGAAGCTTTCTTT. Protein: CASSQGSFSDTEAFF.

The chain joins TRBV6-2 or TRBV6-3 to TRBJ2-5; D remains unclear. Trimming removed 1 base from V and 7 bases from J, with 7 bases in between. Germline CDR1 MNHEY, CDR2 SVGEGT. The CDR3 extends over 12 amino acids. The CDR3 sequence: CASSYFPGTQYF. The CDR3 DNA reads as TGTGCCAGCAGTTACTTCCCAGGGACCCAGTACTTC.

This clonotype has just a few counts. The rearrangement uses TRBV30 and TRBJ1-1, with a weak D call TRBD1 (6 bases). Deletions cut 0 bases from V and 11 bases from J, with 10 bases between. The CDR3 totals 11 residues. CDR1 and CDR2 (germline): GTSNPN, SVGIG (reference sequence). Written as DNA, the CDR3 is TGTGCCTGGAGTGTCGGGGGGGGCGCTTTCTTT. Its translation is CAWSVGGGAFF.

This clonotype was counted only a few times. The chain joins TRBV4-2 to TRBJ2-7; a possible D gene is TRBD2 (6 bases). Trimming removed 0 bases from V and 2 bases from J, with 11 bases in between. This CDR3 has 15 amino acids. Germline V gene sequence: CDR1 LGHNA, CDR2 YNFKEQ. The CDR3 loop is CASSQDEGGAYEQYF. In DNA form, the CDR3 reads TGTGCCAGCAGCCAAGATGAGGGAGGAGCCTACGAGCAGTACTTC.

This clonotype was counted only a few times. V usage is TRBV12-3 or TRBV12-4 and J usage is TRBJ2-1; 10 positions agree with TRBD1. CDR3 length: 17 residues. The J segment lost 2 bases and the V segment lost 5 bases, leaving 9 bases of the junction unmatched. This CDR3 reads CASSAPGTGVTYNEQFF. As DNA, the CDR3 is TGTGCCAGCAGTGCCCCCGGGACAGGGGTTACCTACAATGAGCAGTTCTTC.

This clonotype was counted at least ten times. The chain is built from TRBV29-1 and TRBJ2-3; D is undetermined. This CDR3 contains 14 residues. The germline V gene encodes CDR1 SQVTM and CDR2 ANQGSEA. Between the trimmed V and J ends, which lost 4 bases and 2 bases, there was a span of 13 bases. CDR3 residues: CSVGVARHTDTQYF. The CDR3 DNA sequence: TGCAGCGTTGGGGTGGCGAGGCACACAGATACGCAGTATTTT.

This clonotype appeared a few times. The rearrangement joins TRBV21-1 to TRBJ2-7; the DNA was not compared with TRBD1, the D call given in the table. TRBV21-1 has pseudogene status. This CDR3 has 20 amino acids. CDR3 in amino acids: CASSKHPRERGPYTSYEQYF. The CDR3, as DNA: TGTGCCAGCAGTAAACACCCCCGCGAAAGGGGCCCTTACACCTCCTACGAGCAGTACTTC.

This chain connects TRBV7-9 to TRBJ1-2; the D gene is possibly TRBD1 (6 bases). V was trimmed by 2 bases and J by 3 bases, leaving 7 bases between them. There are 13 residues in the CDR3. The germline V gene encodes CDR1 SEHNR and CDR2 FQNEAQ (reference sequence). Written as DNA, the CDR3 is TGTGCCAGCAGCTTATACAGGGACTATGGCTACACCTTC. Amino acid sequence: CASSLYRDYGYTF. The full variable domain, in which reference TRBV7-9 and TRBJ1-2 provide the parts outside the CDR3, is DTGVSQNPRHKITKRGQNVTFRCDPISEHNRLYWYRQTLGQGPEFLTYFQNEAQLEKSRLLSDRFSAERPKGSFSTLEIQRTEQGDSAMYLCASSLYRDYGYTFGSGTRLTVV.

This clonotype occurred many times. This sequence joins TRBV7-2 and TRBJ2-7, with TRBD1 matching over 10 bases. CDR3 size: 12 residues. With V trimmed by 10 bases and J by 6 bases, 6 bases remained unmatched. Germline V gene lookup returns CDR1 SGHTA and CDR2 FQGNSA. CDR3 DNA: TGTGCCACCGGGACAGGGGCACCCGAGCAGTACTTC. Translating gives CATGTGAPEQYF.

The chain joins TRBV12-3 or TRBV12-4 to TRBJ1-4, with a tentative D call TRBD1 (5 bases). Trimming cost V 6 bases and J 6 bases, with 11 bases left between them. The CDR3 runs 13 residues. The DNA of the CDR3 is TGTGCCAGCAGCGGGGGATTCGATGAAAAACTGTTTTTT. As protein: CASSGGFDEKLFF.

This sequence joins TRBV6-1 and TRBJ2-5; 11 bases are a match to TRBD2. The germline gives CDR1 MNHNS, CDR2 SASEGT. This CDR3 is 16 amino acids long. The V and J ends lost 6 bases and 5 bases, in that order; junction bases with no gene match: 11. DNA for the CDR3: TGTGCCAGCAGCTGGACTAGCGGGTCAGGTGGCGAGACCCAGTACTTC. Its translation is CASSWTSGSGGETQYF.

In this sample, this clonotype turned up a few times. V is TRBV7-9 and J is TRBJ2-3; D unclear. The germline V gene has CDR1 SEHNR and CDR2 FQNEAQ (reference sequence). V was cut by 5 bases and J by 6 bases, with 12 bases left in between. The length of the CDR3 is 13 residues. CDR3 coding DNA: TGTGCCAGCAGCCCAGGATTTGTCGATACGCAGTATTTT. Translated: CASSPGFVDTQYF.

This clonotype was recorded only once. CDR3 nucleotides: TGTGCCAGCAGCTTAGCGCTATCGGCGGGAGCGGGGACAGATACGCAGTATTTT. Amino acid sequence: CASSLALSAGAGTDTQYF. The V call is TRBV7-2, the J call TRBJ2-3, with 7 bases identical to TRBD2. This CDR3 is 18 amino acids long. Germline V gives CDR1 SGHTA, CDR2 FQGNSA. The J segment lost 3 bases and the V segment lost 0 bases, leaving 12 bases of the junction unmatched.

The sample holds many counts of this clonotype. The genes are TRBV7-8 and TRBJ2-7; 7 bases fit TRBD1. Trimming at V came to 5 bases and at J to 0 bases, leaving 10 bases not matched to a gene. This CDR3 has 16 amino acids. Germline V gives CDR1 SGHVS, CDR2 FQNEAQ. CDR3 loop: CASSQPGGASSYEQYF. The CDR3 coding sequence is TGTGCCAGCAGCCAACCAGGGGGAGCGAGCTCCTACGAGCAGTACTTC.

This clonotype was counted only a few times. This rearrangement joins TRBV5-6 to TRBJ1-1; 8 bases map to TRBD1. The CDR3 contains 14 residues. The V and J ends lost 3 bases and 6 bases, in that order; junction bases with no gene match: 7. Germline values: CDR1 SGHDT, CDR2 YYEEEE. In nucleotides, the CDR3 is TGTGCCAGCAGCTCCGGACAGGGAAGGGCTGAAGCTTTCTTT. Its translation is CASSSGQGRAEAFF. Based on the CDR3 plus reference TRBV5-6 and TRBJ1-1, the full variable domain is DAGVTQSPTHLIKTRGQQVTLRCSPKSGHDTVSWYQQALGQGPQFIFQYYEEEERQRGNFPDRFSGHQFPNYSSELNVNALLLGDSALYLCASSSGQGRAEAFFGQGTRLTVV.

This sequence joins TRBV12-3 or TRBV12-4 and TRBJ2-7; no definite D call. The length of the CDR3 is 15 residues. Deletions cut 3 bases from V and 3 bases from J, with 15 bases between. The CDR3: CASSFNPHQGYEQYF. The CDR3 DNA follows: TGTGCCAGCAGTTTTAACCCACATCAAGGCTACGAGCAGTACTTC.

This clonotype was recorded a few times. J is TRBJ2-5 and V is TRBV20-1; 9 positions agree with TRBD2. CDR1 and CDR2 (germline): DFQATT, SNEGSKA (reference sequence). After removal of 6 bases from V and 2 bases from J, the junction contained 10 bases not matched to a gene. CDR3 length: 15 residues. The CDR3 region has the DNA TGCAGTGCAATTCCCGGGACTAGCCTTCAAGAGACCCAGTACTTC. Protein: CSAIPGTSLQETQYF.

The chain employs TRBV15 and TRBJ2-3, with D perhaps assigned TRBD1 or TRBD2 (5 bases each). This CDR3 has 17 amino acids. Germline CDR1 is LNHNV and CDR2 is YYDKDF (reference sequence). Deletions cut 0 bases from V and 4 bases from J, with 17 bases between. The CDR3 sequence: CATSREWAPRGADTQYF. The CDR3 nucleotides are TGTGCCACCAGCAGAGAATGGGCCCCTCGAGGGGCAGATACGCAGTATTTT.

This clonotype was counted between two and nine times. The chain has TRBV12-3 or TRBV12-4 and TRBJ2-7; D is perhaps TRBD1 (5 bases). The V gene lost 6 bases and the J gene lost 4 bases, with 7 bases spanning the gap. The CDR3 is 11 residues long. CDR3 in amino acids: CASRDKYEQYF. Here the CDR3 DNA reads TGTGCCAGCAGGGACAAATACGAGCAGTACTTC.

This clonotype was detected only a few times. This sequence joins TRBV29-1 and TRBJ1-3; D remains ambiguous. V lost 4 bases and J 4 bases, leaving 5 bases between the germline ends. Per the germline V gene, CDR1 is SQVTM and CDR2 is ANQGSEA. The CDR3 extends over 11 amino acids. The CDR3 spells CSVGYGNTIYF. Here the CDR3 DNA reads TGCAGCGTTGGTTACGGAAACACCATATATTTT.